This TCR beta chain came from a study of tumor-infiltrating lymphocytes in primary liver carcinoma. Turning to the study itself: All patients had surgically resected primary liver carcinoma. General study points: Tumors reached a significantly greater top-250-clone fraction than blood did (p = 0.039). Among the pair types, tumor region pairs showed more overlap than tumor-adjacent and tumor-blood pairs.

CDR3 length equals 15 residues. The V gene's germline CDR1 is SNHLY and CDR2 FYNNEI. Note on this clonotype: Its antigen is unidentified. Possible read error: a much larger clone is one base away.

The source of the blood RNA was unsorted whole blood, and germline DNA was extracted as well. The researchers produced TCR beta cDNA from around 0.5 ug total RNA with a constant-region primer. Three nested multiplex PCR rounds, a slightly modified ARM-PCR, produced the libraries for TCR beta. The first two PCR rounds used TRBV1-TRBV30 primers with a Cbeta primer, 10 cycles each. A single record per CDR3 protein comes from TCRdb applying MiXCR to the multiplex PCR reads. Of 330,000 or so distinct CDR3 sequences in the sample, less than 75% were seen once. Sequencing was performed on peripheral blood. The TCR was taken from a man aged 35-49 years with primary liver carcinoma and hepatitis B virus infection. This rearrangement joins TRBV2 to TRBJ2-4; 10 positions agree with TRBD2. CDR3 amino acids: CASALAGVAKNTQYF. The CDR3 DNA reads as TGTGCCAGCGCCCTAGCGGGGGTAGCCAAAAACACTCAGTACTTC.